This note documents a single T cell receptor (beta chain) sequence. TCRdb keeps only in-frame clones here, not all; method: immunoSEQ multiplex PCR. The repertoire consists of over 120,000 clones, with 75% to 95% occurring once and the leading ten covering about 3%. The length of the CDR3 is 11 residues. Between the trimmed V and J ends, which lost 6 bases and 4 bases, there was a span of 4 bases. Germline V gene lookup returns CDR1 SEHNR and CDR2 FQNEAQ (reference sequence). This sample was included in a study of control samples from healthy donors and cancer patients. V gene TRBV7-9 combines with J gene TRBJ1-3; D is unresolved. The sequence derives from a man aged 25-45 years in good health. The sequenced material came from blood. This chain's CDR3 is CASSLGNTIYF. Here the CDR3 DNA reads TGTGCCAGCAGTCTCGGAAACACCATATATTTT.